One and the same sample provided the 27 T cell receptor beta chains below, sequenced in a study of blood T cell repertoires in COVID-19 (dated by TCRdb to 2018 to 2021). The library was obtained by the immunoSEQ multiplex PCR assay. Imported from immuneACCESS, the table was reduced by TCRdb to in-frame sequences with V and J called. These copies leave out some clones; in studies compared against another copy, an unresolved V gene accounts for under half, and the cause of the remainder is not known. For this sample there are around 220,000 clones; about 90% appear just once. 1.9% of the sample comes from the top ten. The sequenced sample was peripheral blood. All receptors derive from a man aged 35-49 years with active or convalescent COVID-19.

This chain uses TRBV6-5 with TRBJ2-1; 12 nucleotides agree with TRBD1. Germline CDR1 is MNHEY and CDR2 is SVGAGI. The V segment lost 6 bases and the J segment 6 bases; nucleotides outside the gene matches: 6. The CDR3 sequence is 15 residues long. CDR3: CASSRDRGHSNEQFF. Here the CDR3 DNA reads TGTGCCAGCAGCCGGGACAGGGGGCATAGCAATGAGCAGTTCTTC.

The genes are TRBV4-2 and TRBJ1-3, with 7 bases aligning to TRBD1. The CDR3 contains 16 residues. V trimming: 2 bases; J trimming: 1 base; junction bases outside the gene matches: 5. CDR1 and CDR2 from the germline V gene are LGHNA and YNFKEQ. The CDR3 bases are TGTGCCAGCAGCCAAACCCCGACAGGGTCTGGAAACACCATATATTTT. This gives the protein CASSQTPTGSGNTIYF.

The gene calls are TRBV6-1 and TRBJ2-1, with 10 bases that match TRBD2. V was pared by 2 bases and J by 7 bases, with 8 bases of the junction left unmatched. From germline, CDR1 is MNHNS and CDR2 SASEGT. This CDR3 has 16 residues. The CDR3 DNA reads TGTGCCAGCAGTGAAACCCTAGCGGGGGCACTTAATGAGCAGTTCTTC. Its translation is CASSETLAGALNEQFF.

This CDR3 is CASSEDVVEVEQYF. The CDR3 bases are TGCGCCAGCAGTGAGGATGTGGTGGAGGTCGAGCAGTACTTC. The chain is built from TRBV10-2 and TRBJ2-7, with D perhaps TRBD2 (5 bases). The CDR3 totals 14 residues. With 2 bases removed from V and 6 bases from J, the gap between germline ends came to 14 bases. From germline, CDR1 is WSHSY and CDR2 SAAADI.

This sequence joins TRBV3-1 (or the pseudogene TRBV3-2) and TRBJ2-4; D perhaps matches TRBD1 (5 bases). The CDR3 contains 15 residues. The V and J ends lost 1 base and 7 bases respectively, with 14 bases between them. Germline V gene lookup returns CDR1 LGHDT and CDR2 YNNKEL (reference sequence). The CDR3 reads CASSQGAGIGNIQYF. The CDR3 region has the DNA TGTGCCAGCAGCCAAGGGGCAGGGATCGGGAACATTCAGTACTTC.

The chain employs TRBV10-3 and TRBJ1-2; TRBD1 agrees at 7 bases. The CDR3 loop spans 16 amino acids. Germline assignment: CDR1 ENHRY and CDR2 SYGVKD. V was clipped by 6 bases and J by 0 bases; unmatched bases: 10. CDR3 in DNA: TGTGCCATCAGCGAACCAACAGGGGTTACTAACTATGGCTACACCTTC. Its protein product is CAISEPTGVTNYGYTF.

This clone has more than one count but fewer than ten. The chain links TRBV10-3 to TRBJ2-3, with D maybe TRBD2 (6 bases). Germline V gene data show CDR1 as ENHRY and CDR2 as SYGVKD. CDR3 size: 13 residues. Trimming removed 5 bases at V and 2 bases at J, with 8 bases between. CDR3 amino acids: CAISREFTDTQYF. The DNA for the CDR3 is TGTGCCATCAGTCGGGAGTTCACAGATACGCAGTATTTT.

The sample holds a few counts of this clone. This sequence joins TRBV14 and TRBJ2-1; TRBD2 matches 8 bases. This CDR3 contains 15 residues. The J segment lost 3 bases and the V segment lost 3 bases, leaving 4 bases of the junction unmatched. In germline, CDR1 is SGHDN, CDR2 FVKESK. The CDR3 is CASSQTSAYYNEQFF. The CDR3 nucleotides are TGTGCCAGCAGCCAGACTAGCGCTTACTACAATGAGCAGTTCTTC.

The chain has TRBV28 and TRBJ1-1, with D unclear. V lost 5 bases to trimming and J lost 5 bases, with 6 bases between them. The CDR3 runs 11 residues. Per germline, CDR1 MDHEN and CDR2 SYDVKM. CDR3 coding DNA: TGTGCCAGCAGTCCCAGGACTGAAGCTTTCTTT. Translating gives CASSPRTEAFF. Supplemented by reference TRBV28 and TRBJ1-1, the full variable domain reads DVKVTQSSRYLVKRTGEKVFLECVQDMDHENMFWYRQDPGLGLRLIYFSYDVKMKEKGDIPEGYSVSREKKERFSLILESASTNQTSMYLCASSPRTEAFFGQGTRLTVV.

The rearrangement links TRBV18 to TRBJ1-4, with a tentative D call TRBD1 (6 bases). V was shortened by 2 bases and J by 8 bases, with 12 bases between the two germline ends. CDR1 is KGHSH, CDR2 LQKENI, per germline. CDR3 size: 14 residues. The CDR3 nucleotides read TGTGCCAGCTCACCATCCAGGGGAGGGGAAAAACTGTTTTTT. Encoded protein: CASSPSRGGEKLFF.

The chain has TRBV5-1 and TRBJ1-1; a weak D match, TRBD1 (5 bases). The germline CDR1 and CDR2 sequences are SGHRS and YFSETQ. The germline V and J ends were trimmed by 4 bases and 1 base, with 17 bases remaining between them. The CDR3 spans 16 residues. Here the CDR3 DNA reads TGCGCCAGCAGCCCGGGTAAGGGGCGAGGGAACACTGAAGCTTTCTTT. This sequence encodes CASSPGKGRGNTEAFF.

This chain links TRBV5-1 with TRBJ2-1; perhaps TRBD1 as D (5 bases). Germline V CDR1 and CDR2: SGHRS, YFSETQ. Trimming stripped 0 bases from V and 0 bases from J, with 19 bases between. This CDR3 comprises 19 residues. The CDR3 DNA follows: TGCGCCAGCAGCTTGGGTCACGGCAGGGCCACAAGCTCCTACAATGAGCAGTTCTTC. This translates into CASSLGHGRATSSYNEQFF.

The chain recombines TRBV5-6 with TRBJ2-3; D not resolved. The CDR3 runs to 14 residues. The ends were cut back, 1 base at V and 6 bases at J, with 12 bases in the middle. Germline V gene lookup returns CDR1 SGHDT and CDR2 YYEEEE. The chain's CDR3 is CASSLSQRPDTQYF. The CDR3 DNA is TGTGCCAGCAGCTTGAGCCAGCGCCCCGATACGCAGTATTTT.

This chain connects TRBV7-8 to TRBJ2-3; tentatively, D is TRBD1 (6 bases). From germline, CDR1 is SGHVS and CDR2 FQNEAQ. The V and J ends lost 0 bases and 0 bases respectively, with 16 bases between them. There are 18 residues in the CDR3. CDR3 sequence: CASSLAPLGATSTDTQYF. CDR3 DNA: TGTGCCAGCAGCTTAGCGCCCCTGGGGGCAACGAGCACAGATACGCAGTATTTT.

The chain recombines TRBV28 with TRBJ1-5; 8 nucleotides agree with TRBD1. CDR3 length: 13 amino acids. Germline CDR1 is MDHEN and CDR2 is SYDVKM. Trimming removed 5 bases from V and 8 bases from J; junction bases left unmatched: 5. CDR3 loop: CASSRQGTEPQHF. CDR3 DNA: TGTGCCAGCAGTCGACAGGGGACGGAGCCCCAGCATTTT. The complete variable domain, with remaining parts taken from reference TRBV28 and TRBJ1-5, reads DVKVTQSSRYLVKRTGEKVFLECVQDMDHENMFWYRQDPGLGLRLIYFSYDVKMKEKGDIPEGYSVSREKKERFSLILESASTNQTSMYLCASSRQGTEPQHFGDGTRLSIL.

This clone was seen only once. The chain recombines TRBV2 with TRBJ2-1, with TRBD1 matching 10 bases. This CDR3 has 15 amino acids. Germline CDR1 reads SNHLY; CDR2 reads FYNNEI. The ends lost 6 bases at V and 6 bases at J; junction bases unmatched: 8. The CDR3 DNA is TGTGCCAGCAGGGCCGGGACAGGGGCGCGCAATGAGCAGTTCTTC. Protein product: CASRAGTGARNEQFF. Filled out from reference TRBV2 and TRBJ2-1, the complete variable domain reads EPEVTQTPSHQVTQMGQEVILRCVPISNHLYFYWYRQILGQKVEFLVSFYNNEISEKSEIFDDQFSVERPDGSNFTLKIRSTKLEDSAMYFCASRAGTGARNEQFFGPGTRLTVL.

The gene calls are TRBV28 and TRBJ1-1; 7 bases align to TRBD1. The CDR3 extends over 17 amino acids. The ends lost 5 bases at V and 4 bases at J; junction bases unmatched: 16. The germline CDR1 and CDR2 sequences are MDHEN and SYDVKM. CDR3 protein: CASSPAVYRTGGTEAFF. DNA for the CDR3: TGTGCCAGCAGTCCGGCGGTATACCGGACAGGCGGCACTGAAGCTTTCTTT.

This clone has more than one count but fewer than ten. The chain joins TRBV20-1 to TRBJ1-2, with D perhaps TRBD1 (5 bases). Germline CDR1 is DFQATT and CDR2 is SNEGSKA (reference sequence). V shed 3 bases and J shed 2 bases, with 13 bases lying between them. The CDR3 loop spans 14 amino acids. DNA of the CDR3: TGCAGTGCTAGTCGGCAGGGTCGGAACTATGGCTACACCTTC. This encodes CSASRQGRNYGYTF.

V and J are TRBV4-1 and TRBJ2-3, with TRBD2 matching 12 bases. The CDR3 is made up of 16 amino acids. From germline, CDR1 is MGHRA and CDR2 YSYEKL. V was clipped by 0 bases and J by 4 bases; unmatched bases: 2. The CDR3 spells CASSQESSGGADTQYF. The DNA for the CDR3 is TGCGCCAGCAGCCAAGAATCTAGCGGGGGGGCAGATACGCAGTATTTT.

The rearrangement joins TRBV12-2 to TRBJ1-1; TRBD1, as called in the table, went unchecked against the DNA. TRBV12-2 constitutes a pseudogene. The CDR3 totals 14 residues. The chain's CDR3 is CASRSRQGTSEAFF. The CDR3 DNA follows: TGTGCAAGTCGCTCGCGACAGGGTACGTCTGAAGCTTTCTTT.

About this clone itself: At one end, the junction sequence differs from germline, possibly due to a read error. The genes are TRBV29-1 and TRBJ1-2; 7 nucleotides line up with TRBD1. The germline V gene has CDR1 SQVTM and CDR2 ANQGSEA. The length of the CDR3 is 14 residues. CDR3 in amino acids: CSAEQGINLHGYTF. As DNA, the CDR3 is TGCAGCGCTGAACAGGGGATAAATCTTCATGGCTACACCTTC.

The chain carries TRBV3-1 (or the pseudogene TRBV3-2) and TRBJ1-6, with a weak D call TRBD1 (6 bases). V was pared by 4 bases and J by 0 bases, with 10 bases between. The CDR3 contains 16 residues. Germline-derived CDR1 and CDR2 are LGHDT and YNNKEL (reference sequence). CDR3 in amino acids: CASSPTGSSYNSPLHF. In DNA form, the CDR3 reads TGTGCCAGCAGCCCTACAGGGAGCTCCTATAATTCACCCCTCCACTTT.

This sequence joins TRBV5-1 and TRBJ1-3; no clear D gene. The V end was cut by 5 bases, the J end by 0 bases, with 12 bases between. The length of the CDR3 is 15 residues. The germline CDR1 and CDR2 sequences are SGHRS and YFSETQ. The CDR3 spells CASRLRGNSGNTIYF. The DNA of the CDR3 is TGCGCCAGCAGGTTAAGAGGGAACTCTGGAAACACCATATATTTT.

This chain links TRBV30 with TRBJ2-7, with 8 bases that match TRBD1. This CDR3 spans 14 amino acids. Germline values: CDR1 GTSNPN, CDR2 SVGIG (reference sequence). Unmatched junction bases numbered 10, after V lost 5 bases and J lost 4 bases. This CDR3 reads CAWFYRGKCYEQYF. As DNA, the CDR3 is TGTGCCTGGTTCTACAGGGGGAAGTGTTACGAGCAGTACTTC.

CDR3 in DNA: TGTGCCAGCAGTTTAAGACAGGGGCGCTATGGCTACACCTTC. This translates into CASSLRQGRYGYTF. The chain employs TRBV28 and TRBJ1-2; 8 positions agree with TRBD1. This CDR3 is built from 14 residues. Germline CDR1 MDHEN, CDR2 SYDVKM. The trim removed 2 bases at V and 4 bases at J, leaving 3 bases unmatched.

This chain connects TRBV4-1 to TRBJ2-1; possibly TRBD2 for D (5 bases). Germline V lookup: CDR1 MGHRA, CDR2 YSYEKL. Trimming pared 4 bases from V and 5 bases from J, leaving 12 bases between. The CDR3 spans 14 residues. CDR3 residues: CASSPGGLNNEQFF. CDR3 coding DNA: TGCGCCAGCAGCCCCGGAGGCCTAAACAATGAGCAGTTCTTC.

This clone was counted a few times. V usage is TRBV10-3 and J usage is TRBJ1-1, with D tentatively TRBD1 (5 bases). V lost 8 bases, J lost 4 bases, and 11 bases lay in between. The CDR3 totals 12 residues. From germline, CDR1 is ENHRY and CDR2 SYGVKD. The CDR3, as DNA: TGTGCCATCGGACCAGGGCCCACTGAAGCTTTCTTT. Encoded protein: CAIGPGPTEAFF.